This T cell receptor beta chain was profiled in a study of OX40 agonist ivuxolimab in advanced cancers. Study in general: Mean age approximately 66 years, range 23 to 79; approximately 83% male. Notes on the study in general: Near-lowest levels of clonal expansion characterized partial responders at 0.1-3.0 mg/kg. In the 0.1 to 3.0 mg/kg range, CD4+ and CD8+ blood T cells had expanded clonally by week 6.

Sequencing used immunoSEQ multiplex PCR; TCRdb keeps in-frame clones, though not all of them. The top ten clones hold roughly 29% of a sample with some 7,500 clones, about 88% of them seen once. As concerns this clone: Its antigen is not known.

The junction had 0 bases not matched to a gene; V was cut back by 0 bases and J by 7 bases. The CDR3 runs to 13 residues. Germline V lookup: CDR1 MNHEY, CDR2 SMNVEV (reference sequence). This TCR was recovered from an adult with an advanced solid tumor such as melanoma, head and neck, liver or kidney cancer. The source was CD4+ or CD8+ T cells sorted from blood, collected in a trial of the OX40 agonist ivuxolimab. The rearrangement links TRBV27 to TRBJ2-1, with 7 nucleotides matching TRBD1. CDR3 nucleotide sequence: TGTGCCAGCAGTTTATCGGGACAGAATGAGCAGTTCTTC. Translating gives CASSLSGQNEQFF.